This T cell receptor beta chain was sequenced for a study of CD8 T cells in ankylosing spondylitis. Points from the study as a whole: A TCR beta motif made of several highly homologous variants seemed typical of ankylosing spondylitis blood. In synovial fluid and blood from reactive arthritis, some motif variants were previously reported. Disease-linked clones proved CD8+ and comparatively uncommon in peripheral blood.

Library preparation for TCR beta used quantitative 5'-RACE with molecular barcodes. TCRdb processed the 5' RACE reads anew with MiXCR; each CDR3 protein has one entry. Of 800,000 to 900,000 distinct CDR3 sequences listed, 12% are singletons. CDR1 and CDR2 from the germline V gene are DFQATT and SNEGSKA (reference sequence). V was cut by 5 bases and J by 4 bases, with 18 bases left in between. This CDR3 has 15 residues. With regard to this clonotype: The antigen is undetermined.

The specimen sequenced was blood, either unsorted or a sorted T cell fraction (not recorded which). The chain uses TRBV20-1 and TRBJ2-1, with D possibly being TRBD1 or TRBD2 (5 bases each). The clonotype was recovered from a male donor with ankylosing spondylitis. CDR3 sequence reads: CSAVRGTVAYNEQFF. The CDR3 DNA follows: TGCAGTGCTGTGAGAGGGACGGTCGCTTACAATGAGCAGTTCTTC.